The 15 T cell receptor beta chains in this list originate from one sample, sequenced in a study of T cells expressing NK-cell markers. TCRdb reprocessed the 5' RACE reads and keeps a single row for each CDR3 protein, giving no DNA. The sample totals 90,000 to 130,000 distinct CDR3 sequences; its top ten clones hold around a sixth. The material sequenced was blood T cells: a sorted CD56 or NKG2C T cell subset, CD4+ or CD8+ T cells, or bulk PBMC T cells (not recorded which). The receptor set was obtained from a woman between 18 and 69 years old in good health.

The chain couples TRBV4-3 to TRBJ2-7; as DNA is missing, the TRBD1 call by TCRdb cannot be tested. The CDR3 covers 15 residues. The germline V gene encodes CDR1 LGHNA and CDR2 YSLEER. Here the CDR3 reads CASSQDTPGTYEQYF.

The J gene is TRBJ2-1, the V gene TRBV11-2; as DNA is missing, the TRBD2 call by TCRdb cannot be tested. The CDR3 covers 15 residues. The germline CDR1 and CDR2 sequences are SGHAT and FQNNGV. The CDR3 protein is CASSLPAGLNNEQFF.

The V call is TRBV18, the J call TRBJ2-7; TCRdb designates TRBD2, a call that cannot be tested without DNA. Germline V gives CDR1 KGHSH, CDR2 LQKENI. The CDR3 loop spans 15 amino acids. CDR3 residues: CASSPPIAGVYEQYF. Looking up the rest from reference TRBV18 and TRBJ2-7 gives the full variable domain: NAGVMQNPRHLVRRRGQEARLRCSPMKGHSHVYWYRQLPEEGLKFMVYLQKENIIDESGMPKERFSAEFPKEGPSILRIQQVVRGDSAAYFCASSPPIAGVYEQYFGPGTRLTVT.

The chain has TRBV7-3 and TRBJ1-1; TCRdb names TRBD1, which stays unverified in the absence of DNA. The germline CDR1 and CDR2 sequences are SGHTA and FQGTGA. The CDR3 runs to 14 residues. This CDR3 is CASSSPGIATEAFF.

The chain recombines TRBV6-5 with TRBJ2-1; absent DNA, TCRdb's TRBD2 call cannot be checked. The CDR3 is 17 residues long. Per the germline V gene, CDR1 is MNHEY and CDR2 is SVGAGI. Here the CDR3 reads CASSSRGLAGGYNEQFF.

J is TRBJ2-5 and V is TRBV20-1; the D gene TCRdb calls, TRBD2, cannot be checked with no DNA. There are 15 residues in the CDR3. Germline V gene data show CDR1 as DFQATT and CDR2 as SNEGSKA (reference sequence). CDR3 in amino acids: CSARDMREVPETQYF.

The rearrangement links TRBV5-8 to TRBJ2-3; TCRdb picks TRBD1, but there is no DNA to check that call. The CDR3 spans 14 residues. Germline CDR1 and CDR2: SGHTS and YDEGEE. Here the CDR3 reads CASSLVYREAWQYF.

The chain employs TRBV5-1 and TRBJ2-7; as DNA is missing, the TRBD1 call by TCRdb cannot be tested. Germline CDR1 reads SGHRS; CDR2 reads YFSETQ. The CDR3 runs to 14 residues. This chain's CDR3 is CASSLFAGGYEQYF. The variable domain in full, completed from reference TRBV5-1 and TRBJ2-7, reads KAGVTQTPRYLIKTRGQQVTLSCSPISGHRSVSWYQQTPGQGLQFLFEYFSETQRNKGNFPGRFSGRQFSNSRSEMNVSTLELGDSALYLCASSLFAGGYEQYFGPGTRLTVT.

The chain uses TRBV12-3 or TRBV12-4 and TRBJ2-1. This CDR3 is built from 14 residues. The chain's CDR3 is CASKQSSSYNEQFF.

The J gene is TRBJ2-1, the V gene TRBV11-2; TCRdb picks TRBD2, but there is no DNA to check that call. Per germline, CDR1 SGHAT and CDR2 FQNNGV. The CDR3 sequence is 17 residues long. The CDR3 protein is CASSSPRTSGGGHEQFF.

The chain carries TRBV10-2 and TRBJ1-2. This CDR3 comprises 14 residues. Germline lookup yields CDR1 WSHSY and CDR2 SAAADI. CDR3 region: CASSESGTLYGYTF.

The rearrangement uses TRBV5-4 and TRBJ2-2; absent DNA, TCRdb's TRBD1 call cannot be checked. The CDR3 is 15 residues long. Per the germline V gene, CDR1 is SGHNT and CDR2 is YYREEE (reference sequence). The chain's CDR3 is CASSPWDRSTGELFF.

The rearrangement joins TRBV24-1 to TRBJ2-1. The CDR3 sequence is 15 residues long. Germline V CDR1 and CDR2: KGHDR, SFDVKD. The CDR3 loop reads CATSDLAAAYNEQFF.

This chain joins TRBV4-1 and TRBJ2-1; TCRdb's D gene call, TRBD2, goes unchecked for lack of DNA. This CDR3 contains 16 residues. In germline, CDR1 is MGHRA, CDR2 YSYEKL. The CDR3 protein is CASSQWTSGSRNEQFF.

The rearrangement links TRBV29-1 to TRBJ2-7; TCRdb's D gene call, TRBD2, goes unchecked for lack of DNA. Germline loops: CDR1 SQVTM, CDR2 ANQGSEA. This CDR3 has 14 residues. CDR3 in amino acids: CSVEGLANTYEQYF.